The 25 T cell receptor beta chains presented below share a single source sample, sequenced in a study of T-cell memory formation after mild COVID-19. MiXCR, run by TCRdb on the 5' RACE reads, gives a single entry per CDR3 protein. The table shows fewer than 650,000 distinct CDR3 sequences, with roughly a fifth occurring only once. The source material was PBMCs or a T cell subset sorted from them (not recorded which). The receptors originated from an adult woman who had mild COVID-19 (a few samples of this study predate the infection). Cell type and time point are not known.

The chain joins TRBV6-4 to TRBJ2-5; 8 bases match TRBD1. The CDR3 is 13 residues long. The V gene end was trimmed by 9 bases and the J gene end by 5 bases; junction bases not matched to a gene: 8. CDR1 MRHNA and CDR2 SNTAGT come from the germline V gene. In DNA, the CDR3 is TGTGCCAGAACGCAGGGGGCGCGTGAGACCCAGTACTTC. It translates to CARTQGARETQYF.

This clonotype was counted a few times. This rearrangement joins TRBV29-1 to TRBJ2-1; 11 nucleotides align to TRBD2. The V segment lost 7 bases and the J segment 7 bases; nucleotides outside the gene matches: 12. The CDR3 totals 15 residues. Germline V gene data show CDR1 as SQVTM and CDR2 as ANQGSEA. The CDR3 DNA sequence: TGCAGCGCCACACTACGACTAGCGGGATCAAATGAGCAGTTCTTC. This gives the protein CSATLRLAGSNEQFF.

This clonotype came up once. The CDR3 region is CASSPPRQGRSYEQYF. CDR3 DNA: TGTGCCAGCAGTCCCCCCAGGCAGGGAAGGTCCTACGAGCAGTACTTC. V usage is TRBV27 and J usage is TRBJ2-7; TRBD1 is a possible D gene (5 bases). Germline CDR1 is MNHEY and CDR2 is SMNVEV (reference sequence). This CDR3 contains 16 residues. Trimming removed 5 bases at V and 1 base at J, with 18 bases between.

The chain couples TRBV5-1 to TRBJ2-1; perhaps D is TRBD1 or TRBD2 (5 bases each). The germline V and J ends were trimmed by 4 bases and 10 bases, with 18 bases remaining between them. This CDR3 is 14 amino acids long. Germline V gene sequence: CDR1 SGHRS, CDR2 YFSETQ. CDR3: CASSRDVPSSEQFF. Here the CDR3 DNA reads TGCGCCAGCAGCCGGGACGTCCCATCCTCCGAGCAGTTCTTC.

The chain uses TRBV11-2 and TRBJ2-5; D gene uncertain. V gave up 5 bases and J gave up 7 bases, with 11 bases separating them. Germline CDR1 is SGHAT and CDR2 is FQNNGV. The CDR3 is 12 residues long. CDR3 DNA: TGTGCCAGCAGCACAGCCGTTGGGACCCAGTACTTC. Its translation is CASSTAVGTQYF.

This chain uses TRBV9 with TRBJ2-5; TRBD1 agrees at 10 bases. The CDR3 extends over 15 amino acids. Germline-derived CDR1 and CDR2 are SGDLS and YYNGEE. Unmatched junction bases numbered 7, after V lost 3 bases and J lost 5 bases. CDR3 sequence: CASSAGTGEGETQYF. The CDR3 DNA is TGTGCCAGCAGCGCAGGGACAGGGGAAGGGGAGACCCAGTACTTC.

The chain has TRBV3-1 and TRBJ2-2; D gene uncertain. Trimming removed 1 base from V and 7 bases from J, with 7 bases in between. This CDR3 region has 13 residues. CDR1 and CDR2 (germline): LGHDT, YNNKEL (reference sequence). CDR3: CASSQVRGGELFF. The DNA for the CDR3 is TGTGCCAGCAGCCAAGTGAGAGGCGGGGAGCTGTTTTTT.

CDR3 region: CASSAQGYNEQFF. The CDR3 DNA reads TGTGCCAGCAGCGCACAGGGGTACAATGAGCAGTTCTTC. The chain links TRBV9 to TRBJ2-1; TRBD1 matches 7 bases. There are 13 residues in the CDR3. V lost 3 bases and J lost 4; bases outside the gene matches: 1. Germline V CDR1 and CDR2: SGDLS, YYNGEE.

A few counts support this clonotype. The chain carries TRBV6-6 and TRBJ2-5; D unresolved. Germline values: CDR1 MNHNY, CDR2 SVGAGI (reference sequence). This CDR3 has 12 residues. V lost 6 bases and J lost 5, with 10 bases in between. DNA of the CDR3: TGTGCCAGCAGAGGGATCGGGGAGACCCAGTACTTC. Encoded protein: CASRGIGETQYF.

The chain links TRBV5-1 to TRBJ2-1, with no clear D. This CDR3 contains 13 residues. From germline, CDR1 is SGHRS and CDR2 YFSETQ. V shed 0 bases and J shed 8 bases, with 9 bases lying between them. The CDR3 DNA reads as TGCGCCAGCAGCTTGGTTTGGCAGGATGAGCAGTTCTTC. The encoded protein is CASSLVWQDEQFF.

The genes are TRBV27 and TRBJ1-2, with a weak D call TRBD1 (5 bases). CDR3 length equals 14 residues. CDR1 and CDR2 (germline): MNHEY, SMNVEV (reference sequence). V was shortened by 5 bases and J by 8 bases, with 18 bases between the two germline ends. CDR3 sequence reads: CASSPPGPSRGYTF. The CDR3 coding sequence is TGTGCCAGCAGTCCTCCGGGGCCCTCGCGCGGCTACACCTTC.

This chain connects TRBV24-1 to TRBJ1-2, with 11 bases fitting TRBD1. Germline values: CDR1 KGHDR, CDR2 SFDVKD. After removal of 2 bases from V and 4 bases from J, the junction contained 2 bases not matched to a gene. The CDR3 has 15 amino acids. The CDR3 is CATSDSDRGPYGYTF. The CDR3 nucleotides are TGTGCCACCAGTGATTCGGACAGGGGGCCCTATGGCTACACCTTC.

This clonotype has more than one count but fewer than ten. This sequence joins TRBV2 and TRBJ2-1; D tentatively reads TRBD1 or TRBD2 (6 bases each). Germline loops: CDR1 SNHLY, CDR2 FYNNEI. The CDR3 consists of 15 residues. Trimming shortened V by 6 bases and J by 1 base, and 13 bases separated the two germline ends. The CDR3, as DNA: TGTGCCAGCAGCGGGGGAAGGGGGTCCTACAATGAGCAGTTCTTC. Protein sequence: CASSGGRGSYNEQFF.

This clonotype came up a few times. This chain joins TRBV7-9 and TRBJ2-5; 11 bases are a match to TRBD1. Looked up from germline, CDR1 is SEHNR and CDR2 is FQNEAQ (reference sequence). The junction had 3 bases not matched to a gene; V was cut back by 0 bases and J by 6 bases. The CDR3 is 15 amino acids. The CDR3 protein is CASSLAGTGGKTQYF. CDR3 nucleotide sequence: TGTGCCAGCAGCTTAGCGGGGACAGGGGGGAAGACCCAGTACTTC. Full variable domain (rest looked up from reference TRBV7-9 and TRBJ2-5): DTGVSQNPRHKITKRGQNVTFRCDPISEHNRLYWYRQTLGQGPEFLTYFQNEAQLEKSRLLSDRFSAERPKGSFSTLEIQRTEQGDSAMYLCASSLAGTGGKTQYFGPGTRLLVL.

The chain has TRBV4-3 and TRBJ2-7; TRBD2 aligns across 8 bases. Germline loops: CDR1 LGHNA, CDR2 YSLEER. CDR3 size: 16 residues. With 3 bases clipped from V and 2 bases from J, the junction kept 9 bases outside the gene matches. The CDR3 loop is CASSQDVTGGPYEQYF. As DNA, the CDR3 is TGCGCCAGCAGCCAGGATGTAACGGGAGGGCCCTACGAGCAGTACTTC.

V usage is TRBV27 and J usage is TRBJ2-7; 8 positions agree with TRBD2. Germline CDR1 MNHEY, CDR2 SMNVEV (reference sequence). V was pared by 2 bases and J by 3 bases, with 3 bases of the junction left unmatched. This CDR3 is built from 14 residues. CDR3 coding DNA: TGTGCCAGCAGTTTAAACGCGGGGGGCTACGAGCAGTACTTC. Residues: CASSLNAGGYEQYF.

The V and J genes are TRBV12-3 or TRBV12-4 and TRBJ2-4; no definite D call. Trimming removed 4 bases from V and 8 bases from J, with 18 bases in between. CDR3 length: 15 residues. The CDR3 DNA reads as TGTGCCAGCAGTTCGGCCTCTAAAAGGTCGGACATTCAGTACTTC. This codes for CASSSASKRSDIQYF.

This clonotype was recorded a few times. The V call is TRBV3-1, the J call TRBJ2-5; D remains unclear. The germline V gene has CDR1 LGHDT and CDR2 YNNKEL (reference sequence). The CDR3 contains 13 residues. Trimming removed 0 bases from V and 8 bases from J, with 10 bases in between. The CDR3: CASSQDDARTQYF. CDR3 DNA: TGTGCCAGCAGCCAAGATGATGCGAGAACCCAGTACTTC.

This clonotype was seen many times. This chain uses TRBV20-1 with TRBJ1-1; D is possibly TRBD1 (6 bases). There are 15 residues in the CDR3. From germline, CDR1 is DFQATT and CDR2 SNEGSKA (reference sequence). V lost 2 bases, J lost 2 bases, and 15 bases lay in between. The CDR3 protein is CSARLGGRVNTEAFF. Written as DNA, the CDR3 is TGCAGTGCTAGACTGGGGGGCAGGGTAAACACTGAAGCTTTCTTT.

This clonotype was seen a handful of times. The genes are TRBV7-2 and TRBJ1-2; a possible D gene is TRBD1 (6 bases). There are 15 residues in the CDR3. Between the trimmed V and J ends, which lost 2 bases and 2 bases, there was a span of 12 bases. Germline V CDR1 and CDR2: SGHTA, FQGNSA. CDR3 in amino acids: CASSLSGGQNYGYTF. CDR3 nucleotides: TGTGCCAGCAGCTTATCTGGAGGACAGAACTATGGCTACACCTTC.

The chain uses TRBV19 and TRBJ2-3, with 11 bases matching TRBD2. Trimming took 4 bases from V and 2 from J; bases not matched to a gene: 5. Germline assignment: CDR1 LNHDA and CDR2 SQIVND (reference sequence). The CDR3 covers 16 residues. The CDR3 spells CASSTGTSGYTDTQYF. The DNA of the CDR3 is TGTGCCAGTAGTACCGGGACTAGCGGTTACACAGATACGCAGTATTTT.

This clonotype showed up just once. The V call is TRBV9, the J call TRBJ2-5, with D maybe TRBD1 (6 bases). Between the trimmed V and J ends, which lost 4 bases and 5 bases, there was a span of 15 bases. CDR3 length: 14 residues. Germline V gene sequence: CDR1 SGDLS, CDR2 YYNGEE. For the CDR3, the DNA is TGTGCCAGCAGCATACAGGGTGCCGCGGAGACCCAGTACTTC. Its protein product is CASSIQGAAETQYF.

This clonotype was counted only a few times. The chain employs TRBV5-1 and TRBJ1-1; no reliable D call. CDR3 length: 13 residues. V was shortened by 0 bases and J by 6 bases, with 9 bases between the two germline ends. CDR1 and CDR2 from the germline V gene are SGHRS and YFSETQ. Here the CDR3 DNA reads TGCGCCAGCAGCTTGGAGACCACCGCTGAAGCTTTCTTT. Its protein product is CASSLETTAEAFF.

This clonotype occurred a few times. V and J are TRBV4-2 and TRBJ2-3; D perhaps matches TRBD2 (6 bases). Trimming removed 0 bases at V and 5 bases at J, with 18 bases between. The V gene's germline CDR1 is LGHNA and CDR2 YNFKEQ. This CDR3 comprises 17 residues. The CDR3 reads CASSQDRGGIVGDTQYF. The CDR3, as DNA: TGTGCCAGCAGCCAAGATCGAGGCGGGATAGTGGGAGATACGCAGTATTTT.

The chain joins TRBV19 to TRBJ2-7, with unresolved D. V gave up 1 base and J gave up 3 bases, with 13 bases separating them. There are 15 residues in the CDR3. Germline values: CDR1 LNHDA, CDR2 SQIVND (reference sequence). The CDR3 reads CASSIGAGLIYEQYF. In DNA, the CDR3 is TGTGCCAGTAGTATAGGGGCAGGATTGATCTACGAGCAGTACTTC.